This T cell receptor (beta chain) stems from a study of OX40 agonist ivuxolimab in advanced cancers. Study as a whole: Three partial responders included one hepatocellular carcinoma patient and two cutaneous melanoma patients. General study findings and limits: The 0.1-3.0 mg/kg partial responders had among the lowest clonal expansion. Determination of antigen specificity was not performed for the expanded peripheral T cells.

The CDR3 extends over 15 amino acids. Trimming removed 7 bases at V and 6 bases at J, with 16 bases between. Germline V gene sequence: CDR1 MNHEY, CDR2 SMNVEV (reference sequence). Clones were sequenced by immunoSEQ multiplex PCR, and TCRdb holds only the in-frame ones, with some missing. Of tens of thousands of clones listed, 75% to 95% are singletons. As regards this clone: Its antigen is unidentified.

This material consisted of CD4+ or CD8+ T cells sorted from blood, taken in a trial of the OX40 agonist ivuxolimab. This chain connects TRBV27 to TRBJ1-6; a possible D gene is TRBD1 (5 bases). The sequence came from an adult with an advanced solid tumor such as melanoma, head and neck, liver or kidney cancer. The CDR3 sequence: CASTLKGQTNSPLHF. The DNA for the CDR3 is TGTGCCAGCACCCTCAAGGGGCAGACTAATTCACCCCTCCACTTT.